Listed here is a single T cell receptor (beta chain). These data originate in a study of T cells in Graves' hyperthyroidism and ophthalmopathy. Germline lookup yields CDR1 SGHDT and CDR2 YYEEEE. This CDR3 region has 12 residues. Trimming took 5 bases from V and 5 from J, leaving 10 bases between them. RNA transcripts yielded amplified TCR beta CDR3 regions. The HTBI set primed first-round TCR CDR3 RT-PCR. TCRdb ran MiXCR on the multiplex PCR reads and lists one entry per CDR3 protein. The sample records 540,000 or so distinct CDR3 sequences, under 60% being singletons. The chain couples TRBV5-6 to TRBJ2-5, with D maybe TRBD2 (6 bases). The sequencing sample was made of peripheral blood or thyroid tissue (not recorded which). The sequence was obtained from an adult woman with Graves' disease, either hyperthyroidism or ophthalmopathy (not recorded which). CDR3 bases: TGTGCCAGCAGGCTTGGAGGGGAGACCCAGTACTTC. Protein sequence: CASRLGGETQYF.